Listed below are T cell receptor beta chains from one sample, sequenced in a study of tumor-infiltrating lymphocytes in primary liver carcinoma. TCRdb redid the calling of the multiplex PCR reads with MiXCR, one entry per CDR3 protein. The sample comprises fewer than 350,000 distinct CDR3 sequences, roughly two thirds of which are singletons, and about 6% rests with the top ten. Sequencing was performed on peripheral blood. All receptors derive from a man between 40 and 49 years old with primary liver carcinoma and hepatitis B virus infection. Each CDR3 is given with its conserved first and last residue. The D gene is left open where the match is weak.

V gene	J gene	D gene	CDR3 protein
TRBV28	TRBJ1-6	.	CASTPRQNNSPLHF
TRBV11-2	TRBJ1-1	.	CASSRRVSQSSNTEAFF
TRBV5-1	TRBJ1-3	.	CASSFLGDPGNTIYF
TRBV6-2/TRBV6-3	TRBJ2-5	TRBD2	CASSLAGGSETQYF
TRBV11-2	TRBJ2-7	.	CATSLGAETYDQYF
TRBV6-5	TRBJ2-5	TRBD2	CASSYSGGTQYF
TRBV4-1	TRBJ2-1	TRBD2	CASSRGGLAGVYNERFF
TRBV6-1	TRBJ2-2	.	CASSRDTGGLFF
TRBV5-4	TRBJ2-1	.	CASSYRYTSYNEQFF
TRBV11-1	TRBJ1-5	.	CVSIFGQNQPQHF
TRBV11-2	TRBJ1-2	.	CARTRKSGGFYGYTF
TRBV29-1	TRBJ1-2	.	CGVDNGNYGYTF
TRBV4-3	TRBJ2-1	.	CTSSQEPNGSYNEQFF
TRBV2	TRBJ1-4	TRBD1	CASNQQGAEKLFF
TRBV5-4	TRBJ1-1	.	CASSTSREGEAFF
TRBV11-2	TRBJ2-3	.	CANSYVTDTQYF
TRBV11-2	TRBJ2-5	.	CASSLHLETQYF
TRBV12-3/TRBV12-4	TRBJ2-6	.	CANSLRGAGANVLTF
TRBV6-5	TRBJ2-7	TRBD2	CVSSPTSYEQYF
TRBV11-2	TRBJ2-3	.	CASSLDTRGGKTDTQYF
TRBV5-4	TRBJ2-7	TRBD1	CASIPGTGAREQHF
TRBV12-3/TRBV12-4	TRBJ1-1	.	CVSSFPGTNTEAFF
TRBV14	TRBJ2-7	.	CASSQDPGIYEQYF
TRBV12-3/TRBV12-4	.	.	CASSFQYSNQPQYF
TRBV14	TRBJ2-1	.	CASSQGTGQGRRRGNEQFF